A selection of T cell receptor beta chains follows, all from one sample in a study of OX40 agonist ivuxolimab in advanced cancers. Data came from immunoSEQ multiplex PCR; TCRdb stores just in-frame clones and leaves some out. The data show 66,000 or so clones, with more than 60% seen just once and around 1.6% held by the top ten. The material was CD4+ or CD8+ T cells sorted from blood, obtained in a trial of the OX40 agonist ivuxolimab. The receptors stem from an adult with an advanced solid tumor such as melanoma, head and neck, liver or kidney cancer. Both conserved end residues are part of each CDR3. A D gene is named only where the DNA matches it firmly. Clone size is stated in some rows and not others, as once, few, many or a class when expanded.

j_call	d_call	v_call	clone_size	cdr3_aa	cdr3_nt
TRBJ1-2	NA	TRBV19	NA	CASSSRSDGYTF	TGTGCCAGTAGTAGCAGAAGCGATGGCTACACCTTC
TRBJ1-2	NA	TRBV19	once	CASSIPAQGTSAYGYTF	TGTGCCAGTAGTATCCCCGCACAGGGAACCTCAGCTTATGGCTACACCTTC
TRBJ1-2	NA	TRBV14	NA	CASSQGQNYGYTF	TGTGCCAGCAGCCAAGGACAGAACTATGGCTACACCTTC
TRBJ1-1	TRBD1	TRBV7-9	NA	CASRPTGDTEAFF	TGTGCCAGCAGACCGACAGGGGACACTGAAGCTTTCTTT
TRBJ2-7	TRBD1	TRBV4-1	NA	CASSQGSWDRAAYEQYF	TGCGCCAGCAGCCAAGGGTCCTGGGACAGGGCGGCCTACGAGCAGTACTTC
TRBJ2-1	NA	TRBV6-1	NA	CASSPGVYEQFF	TGTGCCAGCAGTCCAGGGGTCTATGAGCAGTTCTTC
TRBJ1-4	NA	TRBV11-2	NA	CASSPRQATNEKLFF	TGTGCCAGCAGTCCACGACAAGCAACTAATGAAAAACTGTTTTTT
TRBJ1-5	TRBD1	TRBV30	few	CAWSDRGNQPQHF	TGTGCCTGGAGTGACAGGGGGAATCAGCCCCAGCATTTT
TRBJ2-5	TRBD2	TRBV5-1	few	CASSLVLAGGRETQYF	TGCGCCAGCAGCTTGGTTCTAGCGGGAGGTCGGGAGACCCAGTACTTC
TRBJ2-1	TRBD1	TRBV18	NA	CASSPSTGTPYNEQFF	TGTGCCAGCTCACCCTCGACAGGGACACCTTACAATGAGCAGTTCTTC